The 7 T cell receptor beta chains below all came from one sample that was sequenced in a study of immune evolution from preneoplasia to lung adenocarcinoma. Repertoires were generated with immunoSEQ multiplex PCR, while TCRdb's copy carries only in-frame clones and drops some. Of approximately 9,000 clones in the sample, 82% were seen once. Source material: FFPE minimally invasive lung adenocarcinoma tissue. These receptors originate from a person aged 65 to 85 with lung adenocarcinoma.

The chain recombines TRBV29-1 with TRBJ1-1; no reliable D call. The V end lost 7 bases, the J end lost 4 bases, and 16 bases lay between the germline ends. There are 13 residues in the CDR3. The germline gives CDR1 SQVTM, CDR2 ANQGSEA. The CDR3 spells CSADYEVSTEAFF. CDR3 nucleotide sequence: TGCAGCGCCGATTACGAGGTGAGCACTGAAGCTTTCTTT. Based on the CDR3 plus reference TRBV29-1 and TRBJ1-1, the full variable domain is SAVISQKPSRDICQRGTSLTIQCQVDSQVTMMFWYRQQPGQSLTLIATANQGSEATYESGFVIDKFPISRPNLTFSTLTVSNMSPEDSSIYLCSADYEVSTEAFFGQGTRLTVV.

The chain has TRBV4-1 and TRBJ1-6, with 8 bases aligning to TRBD1. Germline assignment: CDR1 MGHRA and CDR2 YSYEKL. The CDR3 has 16 residues. Trimming took 0 bases from V and 9 from J; bases not matched to a gene: 7. CDR3 loop: CASSQDADRVGSPLHF. For the CDR3, the DNA is TGCGCCAGCAGCCAAGATGCGGACAGGGTCGGTTCACCCCTCCACTTT.

This rearrangement joins TRBV12-2 to TRBJ1-2; TRBD1 was called by the table and not checked on the DNA. TRBV12-2 corresponds to a pseudogene. This CDR3 is 15 amino acids long. The CDR3 DNA is TGTGCAAGTCGCTTCATAGGACAGGGAAGGTATGGCTACACCTTC. Translating gives CASRFIGQGRYGYTF.

The chain is built from TRBV25-1 and TRBJ2-1, with 8 bases lining up with TRBD2. The CDR3 spans 13 residues. Germline V gene lookup returns CDR1 MGHDK and CDR2 SYGVNS. The ends lost 4 bases at V and 7 bases at J; junction bases unmatched: 3. The DNA of the CDR3 is TGTGCCAGCAGTGTGCCGGGGGGGAATGAGCAGTTCTTC. Its protein product is CASSVPGGNEQFF.

V is TRBV5-6 and J is TRBJ2-7, with D unresolved. The CDR3 has 15 amino acids. From germline, CDR1 is SGHDT and CDR2 YYEEEE. Trimming pared 0 bases from V and 3 bases from J, leaving 13 bases between. CDR3 residues: CASSLAEALGYEQYF. DNA of the CDR3: TGTGCCAGCAGCTTGGCCGAAGCCTTGGGCTACGAGCAGTACTTC.

This clone was seen only once. The rearrangement uses TRBV10-3 and TRBJ1-1; D is undetermined. The CDR3 runs 14 residues. V shed 2 bases and J shed 4 bases, with 11 bases lying between them. Per the germline V gene, CDR1 is ENHRY and CDR2 is SYGVKD. CDR3 protein: CAISEREMSTEAFF. In nucleotides, the CDR3 is TGTGCCATCAGTGAGAGGGAGATGAGCACTGAAGCTTTCTTT.

This chain joins TRBV2 and TRBJ1-2, with 7 bases fitting TRBD1. Germline V gene sequence: CDR1 SNHLY, CDR2 FYNNEI. This CDR3 spans 14 amino acids. V shed 6 bases, J shed 7 bases, and the junction held 11 bases outside the gene matches. As DNA, the CDR3 is TGTGCCAGCAGATCACAGGGGCTAGCGGGTGGCTACACCTTC. Its protein product is CASRSQGLAGGYTF.